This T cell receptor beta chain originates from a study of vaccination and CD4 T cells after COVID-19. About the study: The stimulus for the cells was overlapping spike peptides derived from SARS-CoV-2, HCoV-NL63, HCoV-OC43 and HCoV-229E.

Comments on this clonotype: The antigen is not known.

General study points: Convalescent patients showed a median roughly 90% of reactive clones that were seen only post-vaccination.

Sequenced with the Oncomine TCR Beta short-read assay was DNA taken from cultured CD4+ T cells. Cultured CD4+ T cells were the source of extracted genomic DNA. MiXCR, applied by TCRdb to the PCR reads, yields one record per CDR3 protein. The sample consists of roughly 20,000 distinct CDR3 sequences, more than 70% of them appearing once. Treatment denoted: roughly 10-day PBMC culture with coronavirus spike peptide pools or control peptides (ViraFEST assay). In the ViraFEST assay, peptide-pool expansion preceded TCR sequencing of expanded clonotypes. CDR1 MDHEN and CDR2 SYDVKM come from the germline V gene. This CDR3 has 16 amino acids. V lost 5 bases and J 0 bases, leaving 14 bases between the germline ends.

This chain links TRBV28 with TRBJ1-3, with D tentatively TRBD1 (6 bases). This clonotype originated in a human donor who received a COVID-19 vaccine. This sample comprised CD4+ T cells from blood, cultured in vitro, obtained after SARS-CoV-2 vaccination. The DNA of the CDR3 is TGTGCCAGCAGTCCAATAACAGGGTCCTCTGGAAACACCATATATTTT. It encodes CASSPITGSSGNTIYF.